This is a list of T cell receptor beta chains from one sample in a study of blood T cells in healthy people across ages. TCRdb analysed the 5' RACE reads with MiXCR anew, one entry per CDR3 protein. The sample records over 600,000 distinct CDR3 sequences, around three fifths being singletons. The sample taken for sequencing was blood. The source of these receptors is a man aged 40-55 years in good health. CDR3s include the opening cysteine and the closing phenylalanine or tryptophan. D genes are given only for firm matches. Clone sizes are given selectively: once, few, many, or a class where the clone is expanded.

J | D | V | size | CDR3 | DNA
TRBJ2-5 | - | TRBV9 | - | CASSVAGGAETQYF | TGTGCCAGCAGCGTGGCCGGGGGCGCAGAGACCCAGTACTTC
TRBJ2-5 | TRBD2 | TRBV7-9 | - | CASSLPSGVGGETQYF | TGTGCCAGCAGCTTACCTAGCGGGGTAGGTGGAGAGACCCAGTACTTC
TRBJ2-3 | - | TRBV2 | few | CASPGLRRGADTQYF | TGTGCCAGCCCCGGTCTAAGACGCGGGGCAGATACGCAGTATTTT
TRBJ2-1 | TRBD1 | TRBV24-1 | - | CATSGSGGAGYNEQFF | TGTGCCACCAGTGGTTCAGGGGGCGCGGGATACAATGAGCAGTTCTTC
TRBJ1-1 | - | TRBV12-3/TRBV12-4 | - | CASSLTGTSETFF | TGTGCCAGCAGTTTAACGGGGACATCTGAAACTTTCTTT
TRBJ2-1 | TRBD1 | TRBV9 | - | CASSVDGQGRGNEQFF | TGTGCCAGCAGCGTAGATGGACAGGGGAGGGGCAATGAGCAGTTCTTC
TRBJ2-1 | - | TRBV20-1 | - | CSASGSPYNEQFF | TGCAGTGCTAGTGGGAGTCCCTACAATGAGCAGTTCTTC
TRBJ1-2 | TRBD1 | TRBV6-5 | few | CASSAGTGTHGYTF | TGTGCCAGCAGTGCCGGGACAGGGACCCATGGCTACACCTTC
TRBJ2-3 | - | TRBV29-1 | few | CSVAPPDTQYF | TGCAGCGTTGCGCCCCCCGATACGCAGTATTTT
TRBJ2-7 | - | TRBV12-3/TRBV12-4 | - | CAYVIGQPYEQYF | TGTGCCTACGTAATAGGGCAACCCTACGAGCAGTACTTC
TRBJ2-7 | TRBD2 | TRBV11-3 | few | CASSLGGLANSPYEQYF | TGTGCCAGCAGCTTAGGGGGACTAGCTAATAGCCCCTACGAGCAGTACTTC
TRBJ2-7 | TRBD1 | TRBV10-3 | - | CAISVGTGDNEQYF | TGTGCCATCAGTGTAGGGACAGGTGACAATGAGCAGTACTTC
TRBJ1-1 | TRBD1 | TRBV15 | - | CATSSYRGTEAFF | TGTGCCACCAGCAGTTACAGGGGTACTGAAGCTTTCTTT
TRBJ1-3 | - | TRBV4-3 | - | CASSQESTVQGPGNTIYF | TGCGCCAGCAGCCAAGAAAGTACGGTGCAGGGCCCTGGAAACACCATATATTTT
TRBJ2-1 | - | TRBV5-5 | - | CASSAHALNEQFF | TGTGCCAGCAGCGCTCACGCCCTCAATGAGCAGTTCTTC
TRBJ2-5 | TRBD2 | TRBV3-1 | - | CAGSQEGGLASETQYF | TGTGCCGGCAGCCAAGAGGGGGGACTAGCTTCGGAGACCCAGTACTTC
TRBJ2-4 | TRBD1 | TRBV20-1 | - | CSAFPTGENIQYF | TGCAGTGCGTTCCCGACAGGGGAAAACATTCAGTACTTC
TRBJ2-7 | - | TRBV5-1 | - | CASSLGTIQGRNSYEQYF | TGCGCCAGCAGCTTGGGGACCATTCAGGGGCGAAACTCCTACGAGCAGTACTTC
TRBJ1-2 | - | TRBV9 | - | CASSVGVVGGYTF | TGTGCCAGCAGCGTGGGGGTAGTCGGCGGCTACACCTTC
TRBJ2-4 | - | TRBV29-1 | - | CSVILRGEAKNIQYF | TGCAGCGTTATCCTCAGGGGAGAAGCCAAAAACATTCAGTACTTC
TRBJ2-2 | TRBD2 | TRBV6-6 | - | CASRPSGRYTGELFF | TGTGCCAGCAGGCCTAGCGGGAGATACACCGGGGAGCTGTTTTTT
TRBJ2-1 | TRBD2 | TRBV25-1 | few | CASSSSGKGNEQFF | TGTGCCAGCAGTTCTAGCGGGAAGGGCAATGAGCAGTTCTTC
TRBJ2-7 | - | TRBV5-5 | - | CASNRRDTLDEQYF | TGTGCCAGCAATCGCCGGGACACACTGGACGAGCAGTACTTC
TRBJ2-7 | TRBD2 | TRBV4-2 | few | CASSQVVPVRTSGNHYYEQYF | TGTGCCAGCAGCCAAGTAGTTCCGGTCCGGACTAGCGGGAACCATTACTACGAGCAGTACTTC
TRBJ2-2 | - | TRBV5-1 | - | CASSTLRGNSNTGELFF | TGCGCCAGCAGCACCCTTCGCGGCAACTCGAACACCGGGGAGCTGTTTTTT
TRBJ2-7 | - | TRBV6-2/TRBV6-3 | - | CASSQGFHEQYF | TGTGCCAGCAGTCAGGGTTTCCACGAGCAGTACTTC
TRBJ2-5 | TRBD2 | TRBV18 | - | CASSPLLSSGTSGKETQYF | TGTGCCAGCTCACCCCTTCTAAGTTCCGGGACTAGCGGAAAAGAGACCCAGTACTTC
TRBJ1-1 | - | TRBV6-2/TRBV6-3 | - | CASSYGGLNTEAFF | TGTGCCAGCAGTTACGGGGGATTGAACACTGAAGCTTTCTTT
TRBJ1-6 | - | TRBV20-1 | - | CSARQDYNSPLHF | TGCAGTGCACGACAGGATTATAATTCACCCCTCCACTTT
TRBJ2-3 | - | TRBV9 | - | CASSQPRREQYF | TGTGCCAGCAGCCAGCCACGCAGGGAGCAGTATTTT
TRBJ1-2 | - | TRBV7-6 | - | CASSLEWGVGGYTF | TGTGCCAGCAGCTTAGAATGGGGGGTCGGTGGCTACACCTTC
TRBJ2-1 | - | TRBV14 | - | CASSRSGPQGIYEQFF | TGTGCCAGCAGCCGTAGCGGCCCTCAGGGGATTTATGAGCAGTTCTTC
TRBJ2-7 | TRBD1 | TRBV5-5 | - | CASSPGQSNYYEQYF | TGTGCCAGCAGTCCGGGACAGTCCAATTACTACGAGCAGTACTTC
TRBJ2-5 | TRBD2 | TRBV20-1 | - | CSARDYLAGVGETQYF | TGCAGTGCTAGAGATTACCTAGCGGGAGTGGGAGAGACCCAGTACTTC
TRBJ2-2 | - | TRBV15 | once | CATSRDLITGELFF | TGTGCCACCAGCAGGGACCTAATAACCGGGGAGCTGTTTTTT